The entry that follows covers one T cell receptor (beta chain) sequence. What it binds is not known. Germline CDR1 and CDR2: SGDLS and YYNGEE. The CDR3 is 15 residues long. Trimming took 1 base from V and 3 from J; bases not matched to a gene: 4. The sample comes from a study of immune evolution from preneoplasia to lung adenocarcinoma. Study results and limitations: Top clone share appeared to fall from AAH through AIS, MIA, adenocarcinoma. Normal lung had highest clonality; later lesions appeared denser, more diverse.

Histologic diagnosis was independently verified by two lung pathologists. Assay: immunoSEQ multiplex PCR; the TCRdb copy retains only in-frame clones and omits some. This sample has around 4,000 clones; around 83% occur once, and the top ten carry about 2.9%. The specimen was FFPE minimally invasive lung adenocarcinoma tissue. The J gene is TRBJ1-3, the V gene TRBV9; TRBD1 matches 7 bases. This TCR was sampled from an older person with lung adenocarcinoma. The CDR3 nucleotides read TGTGCCAGCAGCGTACAGGGGGAATTTGGAAACACCATATATTTT. Encoded protein: CASSVQGEFGNTIYF. The whole variable domain, filled in from reference TRBV9 and TRBJ1-3, reads DSGVTQTPKHLITATGQRVTLRCSPRSGDLSVYWYQQSLDQGLQFLIQYYNGEERAKGNILERFSAQQFPDLHSELNLSSLELGDSALYFCASSVQGEFGNTIYFGEGSWLTVV.